This T cell receptor beta chain comes out of a study of quantifying T cell responses using KT2 cells. On the study more broadly: RNA was reverse transcribed with TCR alpha and beta constant-region primers. A predetermined fluorescence threshold ended the second PCR, run as a qPCR.

Broader study findings: Even the lowest spike-in, about one KT2 cell per 100,000 PBMC, yielded detectable KT2 sequences.

Germline V gene sequence: CDR1 LGHDT, CDR2 YNNKEL (reference sequence). V lost 3 bases, J lost 6 bases, and 8 bases stayed unmatched. There are 15 residues in the CDR3. The cDNA 3' end received a ligated oligonucleotide with a UMI. An equimolar mix of RC1.1 and RC1.2 primed the beta chain across TRBC1 and TRBC2. TCRdb re-derived calls from the UMI-ligation and nested PCR reads in MiXCR, one entry per CDR3 protein. This sample carries roughly 51,000 distinct CDR3 sequences, about 12% of them seen once, and the ten largest clones take approximately 9.4%. A remark on this clonotype: No antigen is known for it.

The chain uses TRBV3-1 and TRBJ2-3; 8 bases agree with TRBD2. Specimen: PBMCs spiked with cells of the T cell clone KT2. This TCR was sampled from a human donor. The CDR3 DNA sequence: TGTGCCAGCAGCCAGACGGGGGGGGCCGGGGATACGCAGTATTTT. It is translated as CASSQTGGAGDTQYF.